The T cell receptor beta chain described here comes from a study of a mutant IDH1 vaccine in newly diagnosed glioma. Turning to the study itself: Radiotherapy alone preceded vaccination by 4-6 weeks; alternatively, vaccination started with temozolomide cycles. Those enrolled had earlier been treated with radiotherapy, temozolomide, or both, mostly both.

Time point given: week 5, during vaccination. In the vaccine, a single dose held 300 ug of the mutant IDH1 20-mer peptide, along with topical imiquimod. There were new WHO grade 3 or 4 astrocytomas in the donors, and these were IDH1-mutant and ATRX-lost. Method: immunoSEQ multiplex PCR; TCRdb's copy keeps in-frame clones and lacks some. The sample lists roughly 50,000 clones, about three quarters occurring once. In germline, CDR1 is SGHTA, CDR2 FQGNSA. The ends were cut back, 8 bases at V and 3 bases at J, with 7 bases in the middle. The CDR3 spans 11 residues. On this clone itself: Its target is not known.

Findings and caveats of the study: Vaccine-induced responses were seen in 85% to 95% of patients, spanning several MHC alleles.

The TCR sequence derives from a woman in her forties with glioma. This material consisted of PBMCs, taken from a glioma patient whose treatment included an IDH1 peptide vaccine. The chain is built from TRBV7-2 and TRBJ1-1, with D unresolved. The CDR3 DNA reads as TGTGCCAGCGGTGAATACACTGAAGCTTTCTTT. Translation: CASGEYTEAFF.